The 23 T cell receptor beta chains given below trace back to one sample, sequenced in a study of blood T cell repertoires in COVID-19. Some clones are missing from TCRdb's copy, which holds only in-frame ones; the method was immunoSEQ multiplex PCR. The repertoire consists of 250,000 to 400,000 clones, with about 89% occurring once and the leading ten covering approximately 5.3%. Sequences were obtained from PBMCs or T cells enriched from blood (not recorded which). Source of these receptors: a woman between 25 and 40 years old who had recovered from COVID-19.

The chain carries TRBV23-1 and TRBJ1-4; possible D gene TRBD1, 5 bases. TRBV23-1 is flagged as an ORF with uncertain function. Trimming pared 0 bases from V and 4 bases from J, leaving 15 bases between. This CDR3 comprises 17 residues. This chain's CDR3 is CASSQSGGTEINEKLFF. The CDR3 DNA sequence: TGCGCCAGCAGTCAATCTGGAGGGACGGAGATTAATGAAAAACTGTTTTTT.

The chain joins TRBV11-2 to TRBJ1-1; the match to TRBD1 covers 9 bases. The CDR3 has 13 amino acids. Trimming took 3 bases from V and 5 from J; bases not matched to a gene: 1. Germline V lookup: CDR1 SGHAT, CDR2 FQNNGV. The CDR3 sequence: CASSFDRGTEAFF. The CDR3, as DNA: TGTGCCAGCAGCTTCGACAGGGGGACTGAAGCTTTCTTT. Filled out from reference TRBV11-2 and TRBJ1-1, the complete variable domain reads EAGVAQSPRYKIIEKRQSVAFWCNPISGHATLYWYQQILGQGPKLLIQFQNNGVVDDSQLPKDRFSAERLKGVDSTLKIQPAKLEDSAVYLCASSFDRGTEAFFGQGTRLTVV.

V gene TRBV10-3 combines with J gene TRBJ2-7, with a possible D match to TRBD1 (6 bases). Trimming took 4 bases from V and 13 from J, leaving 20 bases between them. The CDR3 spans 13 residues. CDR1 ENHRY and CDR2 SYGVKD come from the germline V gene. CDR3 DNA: TGTGCCATCAGTGGCCCTCTAGGACAGCCTCCATACTTC. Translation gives CAISGPLGQPPYF.

DNA for the CDR3: TGTGCCAGCAGCTTACAGCGGGGTGGGCAAGAGACCCAGTACTTC. It codes for CASSLQRGGQETQYF. The genes are TRBV11-1 and TRBJ2-5, with 7 bases lining up with TRBD2. In germline, CDR1 is SGHAT, CDR2 FQDESV (reference sequence). With 2 bases clipped from V and 2 bases from J, the junction kept 5 bases outside the gene matches. The CDR3 runs to 15 residues.

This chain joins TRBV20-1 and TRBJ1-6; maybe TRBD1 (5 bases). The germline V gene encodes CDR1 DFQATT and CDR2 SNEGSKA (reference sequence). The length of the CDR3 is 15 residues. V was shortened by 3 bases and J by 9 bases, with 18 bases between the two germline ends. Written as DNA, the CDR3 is TGCAGTGCTAGTTATGGGACTGTGGGAGGTTCACCCCTCCACTTT. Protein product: CSASYGTVGGSPLHF.

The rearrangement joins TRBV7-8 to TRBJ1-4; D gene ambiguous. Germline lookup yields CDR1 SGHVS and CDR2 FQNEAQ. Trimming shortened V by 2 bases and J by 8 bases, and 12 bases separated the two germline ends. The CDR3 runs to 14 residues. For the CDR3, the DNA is TGTGCCAGCAGCTTAAAAAGTCTAGGCGAAAAACTGTTTTTT. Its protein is CASSLKSLGEKLFF.

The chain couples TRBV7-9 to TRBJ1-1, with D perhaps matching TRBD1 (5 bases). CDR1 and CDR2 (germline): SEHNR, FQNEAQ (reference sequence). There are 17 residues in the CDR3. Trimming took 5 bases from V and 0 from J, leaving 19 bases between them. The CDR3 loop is CASSTLRKTGMNTEAFF. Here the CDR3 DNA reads TGTGCCAGCAGCACTTTGAGGAAAACAGGCATGAACACTGAAGCTTTCTTT.

The CDR3 DNA reads TGCGCCAGCAGCCAAGAATACAACCAAGAGACCCAGTACTTC. It specifies CASSQEYNQETQYF. The chain links TRBV4-1 to TRBJ2-5; no definite D call. Germline V CDR1 and CDR2: MGHRA, YSYEKL. V was clipped by 0 bases and J by 0 bases, with 5 bases between them. CDR3 size: 14 residues.

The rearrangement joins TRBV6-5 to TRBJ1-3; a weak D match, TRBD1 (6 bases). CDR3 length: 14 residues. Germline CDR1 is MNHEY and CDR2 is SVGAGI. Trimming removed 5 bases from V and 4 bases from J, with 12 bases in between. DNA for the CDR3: TGTGCCAGCAGTCTCACAGGGAGCGGAAACACCATATATTTT. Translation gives CASSLTGSGNTIYF.

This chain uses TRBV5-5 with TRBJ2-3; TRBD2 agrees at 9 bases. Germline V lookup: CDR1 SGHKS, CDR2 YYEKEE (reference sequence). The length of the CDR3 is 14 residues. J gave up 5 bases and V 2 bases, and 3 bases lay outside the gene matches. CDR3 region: CASSFSGGIDTQYF. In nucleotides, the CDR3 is TGTGCCAGCAGCTTTAGCGGGGGAATAGATACGCAGTATTTT.

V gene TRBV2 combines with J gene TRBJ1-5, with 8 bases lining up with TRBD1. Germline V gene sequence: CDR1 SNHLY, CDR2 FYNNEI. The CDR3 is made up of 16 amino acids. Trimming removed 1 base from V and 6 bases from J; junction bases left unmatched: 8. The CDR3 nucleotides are TGTGCCAGCAGTGAAGGGACGGACAGGGTGACTCAGCCCCAGCATTTT. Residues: CASSEGTDRVTQPQHF.

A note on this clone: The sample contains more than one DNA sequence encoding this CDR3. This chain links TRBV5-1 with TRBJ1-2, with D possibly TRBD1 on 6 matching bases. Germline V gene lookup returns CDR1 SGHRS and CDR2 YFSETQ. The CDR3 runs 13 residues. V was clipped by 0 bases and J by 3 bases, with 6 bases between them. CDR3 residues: CASSLAGDYGYTF. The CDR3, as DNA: TGCGCCAGCAGCTTGGCAGGGGACTATGGCTACACCTTC.

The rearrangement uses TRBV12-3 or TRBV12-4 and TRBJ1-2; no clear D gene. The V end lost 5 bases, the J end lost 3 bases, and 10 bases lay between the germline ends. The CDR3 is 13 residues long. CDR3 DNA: TGTGCCAGCAGTCTTAACAGCTACTATGGCTACACCTTC. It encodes CASSLNSYYGYTF.

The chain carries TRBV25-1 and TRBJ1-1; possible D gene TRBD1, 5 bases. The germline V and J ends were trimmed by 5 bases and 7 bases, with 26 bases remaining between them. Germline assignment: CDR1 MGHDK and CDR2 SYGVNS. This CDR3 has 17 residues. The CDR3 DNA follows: TGTGCCAGCAGTCAAACCTCTTCTCACAGGACCCCCGTTGAAGCTTTCTTT. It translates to CASSQTSSHRTPVEAFF.

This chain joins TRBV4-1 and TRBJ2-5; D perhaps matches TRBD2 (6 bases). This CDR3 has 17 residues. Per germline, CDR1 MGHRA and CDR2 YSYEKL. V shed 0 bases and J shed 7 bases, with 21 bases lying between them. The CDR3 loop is CASSQDTGDSSRVTQYF. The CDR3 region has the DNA TGCGCCAGCAGCCAAGACACGGGGGATAGCTCAAGGGTGACCCAGTACTTC.

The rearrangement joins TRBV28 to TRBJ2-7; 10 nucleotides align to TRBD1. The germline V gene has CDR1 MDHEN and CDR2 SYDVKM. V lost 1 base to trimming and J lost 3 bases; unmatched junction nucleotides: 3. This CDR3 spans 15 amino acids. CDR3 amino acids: CASSLFRTGGYEQYF. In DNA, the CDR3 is TGTGCCAGCAGTTTATTCCGGACAGGGGGCTACGAGCAGTACTTC.

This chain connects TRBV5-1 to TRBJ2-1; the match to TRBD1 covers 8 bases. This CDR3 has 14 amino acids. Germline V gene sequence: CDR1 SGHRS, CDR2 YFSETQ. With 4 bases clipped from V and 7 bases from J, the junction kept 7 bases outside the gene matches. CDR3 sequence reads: CASSAGQGMNEQFF. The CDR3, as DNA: TGCGCCAGCAGCGCAGGACAGGGTATGAATGAGCAGTTCTTC.

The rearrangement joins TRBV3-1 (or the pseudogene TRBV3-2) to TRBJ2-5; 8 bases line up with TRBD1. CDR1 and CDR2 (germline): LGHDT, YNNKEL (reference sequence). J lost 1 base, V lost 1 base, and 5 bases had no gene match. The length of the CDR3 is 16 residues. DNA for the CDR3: TGTGCCAGCAGCCAAGCGTCAGGGGGCCTCCAAGAGACCCAGTACTTC. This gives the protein CASSQASGGLQETQYF.

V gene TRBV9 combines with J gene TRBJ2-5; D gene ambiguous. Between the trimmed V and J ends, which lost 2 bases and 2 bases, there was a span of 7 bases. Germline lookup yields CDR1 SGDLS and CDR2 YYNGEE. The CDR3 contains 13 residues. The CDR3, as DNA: TGTGCCAGCAGCGTTTCTACTCAAGAGACCCAGTACTTC. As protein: CASSVSTQETQYF.

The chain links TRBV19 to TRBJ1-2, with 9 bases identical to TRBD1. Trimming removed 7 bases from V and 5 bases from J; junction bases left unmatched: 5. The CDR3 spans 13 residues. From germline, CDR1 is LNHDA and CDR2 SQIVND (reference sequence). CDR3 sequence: CASTPGQGYGYTF. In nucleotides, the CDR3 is TGTGCCAGTACCCCGGGACAGGGTTATGGCTACACCTTC.

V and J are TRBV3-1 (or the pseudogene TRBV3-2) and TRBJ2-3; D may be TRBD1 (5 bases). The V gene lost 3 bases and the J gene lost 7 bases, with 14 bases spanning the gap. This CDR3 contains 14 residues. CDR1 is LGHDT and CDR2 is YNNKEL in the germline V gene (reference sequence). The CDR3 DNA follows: TGTGCCAGCAGCCAGTTCCAGGGTAGAAATACGCAGTATTTT. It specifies CASSQFQGRNTQYF.

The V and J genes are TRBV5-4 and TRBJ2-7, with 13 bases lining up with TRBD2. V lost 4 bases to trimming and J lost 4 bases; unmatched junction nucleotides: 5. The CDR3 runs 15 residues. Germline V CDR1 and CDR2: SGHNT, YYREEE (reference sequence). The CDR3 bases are TGTGCCAGCAGCCCCGGGACTAGCGGGGAGTACGAGCAGTACTTC. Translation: CASSPGTSGEYEQYF.

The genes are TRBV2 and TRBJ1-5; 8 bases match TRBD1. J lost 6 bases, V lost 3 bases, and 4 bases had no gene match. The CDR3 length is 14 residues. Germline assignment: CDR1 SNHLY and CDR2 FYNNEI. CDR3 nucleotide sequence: TGTGCCAGCAGTGATTTAGACAGGGGTCAGCCCCAGCATTTT. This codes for CASSDLDRGQPQHF.